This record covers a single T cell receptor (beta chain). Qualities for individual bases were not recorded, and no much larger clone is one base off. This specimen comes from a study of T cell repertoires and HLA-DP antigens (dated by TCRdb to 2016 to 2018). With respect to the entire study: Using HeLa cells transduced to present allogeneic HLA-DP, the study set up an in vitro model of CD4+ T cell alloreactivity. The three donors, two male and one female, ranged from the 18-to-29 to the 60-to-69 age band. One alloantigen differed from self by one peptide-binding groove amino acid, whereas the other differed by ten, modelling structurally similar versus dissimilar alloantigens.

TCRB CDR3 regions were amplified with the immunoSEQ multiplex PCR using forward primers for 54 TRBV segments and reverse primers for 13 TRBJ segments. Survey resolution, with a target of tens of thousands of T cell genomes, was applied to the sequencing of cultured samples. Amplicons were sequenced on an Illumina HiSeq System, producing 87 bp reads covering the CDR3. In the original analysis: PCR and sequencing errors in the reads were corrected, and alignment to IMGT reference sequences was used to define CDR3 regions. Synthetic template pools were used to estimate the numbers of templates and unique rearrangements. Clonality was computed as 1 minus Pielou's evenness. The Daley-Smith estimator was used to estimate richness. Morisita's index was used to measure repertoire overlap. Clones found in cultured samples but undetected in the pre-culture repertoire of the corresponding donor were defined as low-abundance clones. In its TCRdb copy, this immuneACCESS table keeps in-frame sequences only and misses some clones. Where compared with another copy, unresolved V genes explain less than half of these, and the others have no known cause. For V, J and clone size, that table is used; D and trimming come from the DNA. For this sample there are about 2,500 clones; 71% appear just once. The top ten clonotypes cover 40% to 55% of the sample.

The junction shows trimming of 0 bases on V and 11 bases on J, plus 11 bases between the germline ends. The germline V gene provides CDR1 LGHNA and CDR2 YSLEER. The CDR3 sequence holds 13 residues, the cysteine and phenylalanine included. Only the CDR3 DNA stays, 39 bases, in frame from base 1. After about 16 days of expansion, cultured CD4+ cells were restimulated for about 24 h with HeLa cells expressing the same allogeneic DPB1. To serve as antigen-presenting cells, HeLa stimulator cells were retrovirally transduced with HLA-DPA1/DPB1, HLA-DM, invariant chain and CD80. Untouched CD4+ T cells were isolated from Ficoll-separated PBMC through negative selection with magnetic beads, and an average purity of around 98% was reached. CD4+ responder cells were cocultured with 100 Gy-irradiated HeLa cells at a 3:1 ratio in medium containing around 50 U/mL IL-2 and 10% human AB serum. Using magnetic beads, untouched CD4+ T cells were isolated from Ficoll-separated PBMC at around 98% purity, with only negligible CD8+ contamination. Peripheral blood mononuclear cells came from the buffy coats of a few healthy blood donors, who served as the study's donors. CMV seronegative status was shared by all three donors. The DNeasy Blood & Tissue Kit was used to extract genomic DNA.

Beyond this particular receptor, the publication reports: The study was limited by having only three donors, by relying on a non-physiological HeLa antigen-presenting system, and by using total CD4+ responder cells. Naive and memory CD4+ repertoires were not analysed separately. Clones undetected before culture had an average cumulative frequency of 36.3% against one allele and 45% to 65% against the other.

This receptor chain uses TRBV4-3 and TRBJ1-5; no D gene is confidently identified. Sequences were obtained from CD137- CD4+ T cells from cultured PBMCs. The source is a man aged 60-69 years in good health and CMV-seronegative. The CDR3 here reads CASSQDRQQAQHF. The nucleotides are TGCGCCAGCAGCCAAGATCGCCAGCAGGCCCAGCATTTT.